This TCR beta chain was identified during a study of cytomegalovirus exposure and HLA in healthy donors (dated by TCRdb to 2016 to 2017). Describing the broader study: An earlier analysis of roughly 570 of the donors reported 250 to 300 Gb of sequence data and 100 million to 120 million unique TCR beta sequences obtained from around 170 million T cells. An early release covering roughly 580 HLA-typed donors comprised about 300 gigabases of sequencing data and approximately 85 million unique TCR sequences. The genetic ancestry cluster associated with self-reported Caucasian donors included 81% of the roughly 400 genotyped donors. The aim of the study was to test whether cataloging public T cell receptors could identify signatures of past pathogen exposure. Using immunosequencing, the study profiled T cell repertoires from 666 subjects and related those repertoires to cytomegalovirus serostatus. Along with the roughly 670-subject first cohort, a separate validation cohort of over a hundred different subjects was used. High-throughput TCR immunosequencing, statistical association of individual TCRs with disease status, and machine learning were combined to predict cytomegalovirus infection status. In a later analysis, previously published TCR beta repertoires from more than 500 donors were re-analyzed and high-resolution HLA genotyping was added so that TCR occurrence patterns could be studied. The later analysis used no new phenotypic data to find candidate immune exposures, relying instead on TCR beta sequences and their occurrence across donors. To decide whether each TCR beta V gene segment behaved as functional or pseudogenic, an earlier analysis of fewer than 750 of the donors relied on high-throughput TCR beta sequencing. Donor age, sex, ethnicity and CMV serostatus were compiled together with the repertoire data. In a later genetic analysis, genome-wide SNP genotypes for about 60% of the 666 donors were used, and that subset was treated as a discovery cohort. Every discovery cohort repertoire had been produced on one sequencing platform. Class I and class II HLA loci were covered by the typing at four-digit resolution. Typing coverage differed by locus: A, B, C, DRB1 and DQB1 were typed in roughly 620-630 donors, DQA1 in 500 to 550, DPA1 in 600 to 610, and DPB1 in 472. Roughly five DR-DQ haplotypes were treated as single units for association and clustering because of strong linkage in the cohort. On average, 235,054 unique TCR beta nucleotide sequences were sequenced per donor among about 400 genotyped donors of the cohort, with roughly 20% of those sequences being non-productive. Findings and caveats that apply to the study as a whole: According to a later genetic analysis, donors in an Asian-associated ancestry cluster had fewer N-insertions in productive TCRs than the approximately 650-donor mean. A total of about 180 TCR beta chains were listed by the study as associated with cytomegalovirus. The authors suggested that the approach could potentially be generalized to other disease states and immunological phenotypes. Broadly in line with IMGT annotations, most TCR beta V segments showed up in productive rearrangements about 87% or about 30% of the time in an earlier analysis of 587 of the donors. A later analysis found that HLA-associated TCR beta chains were more clonally expanded and had lower generation probabilities than equally common non-associated chains. Assigning TCR associations to individual alleles was difficult when HLA alleles, especially DR and DQ, strongly co-occurred. In a later analysis, TCR association rates were found to vary across HLA loci, with the most associated TCRs seen for DRB1 alleles and the fewest for HLA-C alleles. Most TCR sequences were observed very rarely across donors, whereas some public TCRs were present in many individuals. Specific HLA alleles were associated with roughly 16,000 TCR beta sequences at a false discovery rate of 0.05 in a later analysis. Linkage disequilibrium might explain the correlated functional status among segregating V segments, but an unknown experimental factor could not be ruled out. HLA typing was unavailable for some donors at each locus, so association tests used only the typed subset. Some IMGT-functional V segments, including TRBV6-2 and TRBV6-3, could not be distinguished by the 87-base-pair reads and were therefore excluded. Cytomegalovirus status was reported to be diagnosed by the classifier with high specificity and sensitivity in both the original and validation cohorts. A further reported finding was that TCR beta sequences accurately predicted the HLA-A and HLA-B alleles for most subjects in the first cohort. For the cohort, immune exposure information was limited to CMV serostatus. This cohort had only TCR beta chains sequenced, and the lack of alpha or paired-chain data limited which features could be detected. The presence/absence analyses assumed that sequencing depth was roughly uniform across donors, and that assumption may not be true. A cluster of highly shared sequence variants was judged likely to be a technical artifact of the sequencing pipeline. A later analysis found that most CMV-associated TCR beta chains appeared HLA-restricted, with HLA associations seemingly driven largely by CMV exposure. Because counts were too low, 15 or so rarely observed V segments, including chromosome 9 orphons, were excluded from the earlier analysis of 587 of the donors. In vitro tests confirmed that a few of the cytomegalovirus-associated TCR beta chains recognize cytomegalovirus antigens. An association between a missense DCLRE1C variant and V-gene and J-gene trimming of TCR beta chains was found in a later genetic analysis and replicated in an independent cohort. According to a later analysis, parvovirus B19, influenza, CMV and Epstein-Barr virus appeared linked to several top co-occurrence clusters.

The trim is 0 bases for V and 8 bases for J, with a gap of 16 bases between the germline ends. Reading the germline V gene gives CDR1 SGHAT and CDR2 FQNNGV. Including the terminal cysteine and phenylalanine, the CDR3 comprises 15 residues. Left in the record is the CDR3 DNA by itself, 45 bases read in frame from the first base. This clone showed up just a few times. Its antigen specificity is not known. The record has no base qualities; no much larger clone is one base away. The protocol used for the library was the immunoSEQ multiplex PCR assay. For the multiplex PCR, a mixture combining 60 forward primers for TCR Vbeta segments and 13 reverse primers for TCR Jbeta segments was used. Amplification of the CDR3 region of rearranged TCR beta genes was performed with a multiplex PCR assay on genomic DNA. On the Illumina HiSeq System, the amplified TCR beta libraries were sequenced as 87-base-pair reads. The authors' analysis ran thus. A later analysis counted tens of millions of unique TCR beta chains across the 550 to 800 repertoires, and approximately 11 million of these chains were shared by at least two donors. Raw reads were error-corrected and collapsed into unique sequences by a nearest-neighbor algorithm in which closely related sequences were merged to remove PCR and sequencing errors. V, D and J gene segments were assigned by aligning CDR3 sequences to IMGT reference sequences. For a sequence to be retained, a match of at least six nucleotides was required to both a V gene segment and a J gene segment. A rearrangement was called productive if the CDR3 had no stop codons and remained in frame with V and J, and every other rearrangement was called non-productive. Following IMGT convention, CDR3 was defined as the stretch from the second conserved V-encoded cysteine up to the conserved J-encoded phenylalanine. In an earlier analysis of around 570 of the donors, sequences lacking an unambiguous match to a single V gene segment were excluded. An earlier analysis of roughly 590 of the donors called V segments functional above 56.7% productive rearrangements and segregating when the between-donor standard deviation exceeded 5%. A statistical classification framework was developed to diagnose cytomegalovirus status using the catalog of TCR beta chain sequences. In a later analysis, TCR nucleotide sequences were compared against IMGT/GENE-DB human TR gene sequences so that V and J genes could be assigned. Using the TCRdist pipeline, a later analysis assigned CDR3 sequences along with most-parsimonious VDJ recombination scenarios. In a later analysis, each TCR beta chain was defined by its CDR3 amino acid sequence together with its V-gene family, and reads lacking a unique V-gene family were excluded. In a later analysis, nearly 600 highly shared, low-generation-probability nucleotide sequences were removed to address suspected cross-contamination and a sequencing artifact. For each public chain, a later analysis derived a clonal expansion index from normalized ranks of inferred template counts within each repertoire. In a later analysis, generation probabilities were computed with a VDJ recombination model fitted to out-of-frame rearrangements, and the resulting probabilities were checked against IGoR. In a later analysis, hypergeometric tests were used to score TCR-TCR, TCR-HLA and TCR-CMV co-occurrence, with a repertoire-size bias correction applied to TCR pairs. A later analysis estimated false discovery rates by permuting HLA or CMV assignments 20 times. In a later analysis, co-occurring TCRs were grouped using DBSCAN, and TCRdist sequence similarity was added for clustering within HLA-allele-positive subsets. Co-occurrence clustering excluded repertoires with fewer than 30,000 or more than 120,000 public chains, plus five with anomalous nucleotide sharing. This immuneACCESS table, as held by TCRdb, lists in-frame sequences with V and J called but not all clones. Of the missing ones, under half trace to an unresolved V gene in checked studies; the others have no known cause. V and J calls and clone size come straight from that table; D and trimming were deduced from the DNA. In this sample the table shows roughly 100,000 clones, 76% of which occur a single time. The ten largest clones capture around 4.1% of the sample.

The cohort comprised 710 or so healthy bone marrow donors. All cohort members were sampled while nominally healthy, although unrecorded immune exposures were likely present. The donor was CMV seronegative and was included in the group of 352 seronegative cohort members. Every donor gave a peripheral blood sample, and the peripheral blood mononuclear cells from that sample were used for TCR beta sequencing. The Qiagen DNeasy Blood Extraction Kit was used to extract genomic DNA from the blood cell samples. This TCR was recovered from a man aged 35-49 years in good health and CMV-seronegative. This chain is built from TRBV11-2 and TRBJ1-2, with the D gene call left open. Input material: PBMCs. The CDR3 corresponds to CASSLEPTLFGGYTF. The nucleotide sequence is given as TGTGCCAGCAGCTTAGAGCCTACTCTCTTCGGGGGCTACACCTTC.